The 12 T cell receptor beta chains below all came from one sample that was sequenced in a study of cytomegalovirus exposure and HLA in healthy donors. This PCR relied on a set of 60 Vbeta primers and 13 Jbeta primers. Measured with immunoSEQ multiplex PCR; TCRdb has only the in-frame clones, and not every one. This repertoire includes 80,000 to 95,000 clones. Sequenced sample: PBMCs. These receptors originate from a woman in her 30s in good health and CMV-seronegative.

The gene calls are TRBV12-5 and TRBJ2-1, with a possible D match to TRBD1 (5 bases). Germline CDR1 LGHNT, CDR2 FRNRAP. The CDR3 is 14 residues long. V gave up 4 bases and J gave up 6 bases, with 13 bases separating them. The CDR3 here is CASGSGHSLNEQFF. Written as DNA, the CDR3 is TGTGCTAGTGGTTCTGGACACAGCCTCAATGAGCAGTTCTTC.

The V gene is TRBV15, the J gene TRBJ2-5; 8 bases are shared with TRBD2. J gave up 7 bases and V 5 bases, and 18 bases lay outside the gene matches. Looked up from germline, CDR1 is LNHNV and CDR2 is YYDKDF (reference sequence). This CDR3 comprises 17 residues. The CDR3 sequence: CATSSRGPGTSGGTQYF. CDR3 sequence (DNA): TGTGCCACCAGCTCCCGGGGGCCAGGGACCAGCGGGGGGACCCAGTACTTC.

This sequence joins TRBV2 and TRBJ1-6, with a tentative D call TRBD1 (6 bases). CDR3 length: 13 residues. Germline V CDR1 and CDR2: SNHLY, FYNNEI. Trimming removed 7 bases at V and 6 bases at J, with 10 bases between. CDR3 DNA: TGTGCCAGCAAAGGACAGAGTAATTCACCCCTCCACTTT. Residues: CASKGQSNSPLHF.

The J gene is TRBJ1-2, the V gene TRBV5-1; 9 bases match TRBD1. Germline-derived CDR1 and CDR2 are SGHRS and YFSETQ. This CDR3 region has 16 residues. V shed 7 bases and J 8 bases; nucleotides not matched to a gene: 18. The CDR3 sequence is CASGVGTGLGVSGYTF. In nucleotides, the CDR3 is TGCGCCAGCGGAGTCGGGACAGGGCTGGGTGTAAGCGGCTACACCTTC.

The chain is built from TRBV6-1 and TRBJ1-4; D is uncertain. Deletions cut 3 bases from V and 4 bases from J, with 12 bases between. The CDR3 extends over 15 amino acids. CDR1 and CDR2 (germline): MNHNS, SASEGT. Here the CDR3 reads CASSEGQHINEKLFF. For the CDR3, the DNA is TGTGCCAGCAGTGAGGGCCAGCACATTAATGAAAAACTGTTTTTT.

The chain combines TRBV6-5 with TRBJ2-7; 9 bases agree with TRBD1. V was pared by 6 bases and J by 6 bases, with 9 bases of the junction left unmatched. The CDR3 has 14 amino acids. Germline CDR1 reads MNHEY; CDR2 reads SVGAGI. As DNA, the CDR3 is TGTGCCAGCAGACAGGGGGCGCATGGAGGCGAGCAGTACTTC. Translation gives CASRQGAHGGEQYF.

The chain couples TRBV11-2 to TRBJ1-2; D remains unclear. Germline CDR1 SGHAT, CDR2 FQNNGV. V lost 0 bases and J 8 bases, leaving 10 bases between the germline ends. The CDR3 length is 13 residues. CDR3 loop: CASSLDGAAGYTF. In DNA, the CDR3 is TGTGCCAGCAGCTTAGATGGAGCAGCGGGCTACACCTTC.

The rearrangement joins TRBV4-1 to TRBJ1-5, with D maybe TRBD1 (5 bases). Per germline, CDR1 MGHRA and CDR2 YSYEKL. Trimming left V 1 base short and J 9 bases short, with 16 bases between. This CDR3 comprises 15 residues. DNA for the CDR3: TGCGCCAGCAGCCAAGGGGGGGACGGTGCATTGCCCCAGCATTTT. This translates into CASSQGGDGALPQHF.

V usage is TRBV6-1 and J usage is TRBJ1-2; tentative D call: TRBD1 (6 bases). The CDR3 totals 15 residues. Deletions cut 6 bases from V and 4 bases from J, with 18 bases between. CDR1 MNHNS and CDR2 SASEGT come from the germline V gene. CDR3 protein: CASRVSGDVIYGYTF. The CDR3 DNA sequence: TGTGCCAGCAGGGTTTCAGGGGACGTTATCTATGGCTACACCTTC.

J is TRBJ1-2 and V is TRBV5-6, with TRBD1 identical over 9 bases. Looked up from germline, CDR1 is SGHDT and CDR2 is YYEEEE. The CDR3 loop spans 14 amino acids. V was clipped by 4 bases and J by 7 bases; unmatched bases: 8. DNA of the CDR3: TGTGCCAGCAGCCGCCAACAGGGGGCATTTGGCTACACCTTC. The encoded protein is CASSRQQGAFGYTF.

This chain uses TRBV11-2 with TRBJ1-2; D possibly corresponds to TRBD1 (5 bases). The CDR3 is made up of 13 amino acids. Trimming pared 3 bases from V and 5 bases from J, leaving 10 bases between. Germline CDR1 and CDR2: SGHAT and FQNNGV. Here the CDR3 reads CASSLTDSYGYTF. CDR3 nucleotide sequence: TGTGCCAGCAGCTTGACAGATAGTTATGGCTACACCTTC.

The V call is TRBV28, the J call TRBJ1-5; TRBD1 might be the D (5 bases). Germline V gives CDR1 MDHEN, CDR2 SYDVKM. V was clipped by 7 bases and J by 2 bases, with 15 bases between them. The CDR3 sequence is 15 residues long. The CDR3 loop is CASTSRGKGNQPQHF. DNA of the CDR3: TGTGCCAGCACCTCAAGGGGTAAGGGCAATCAGCCCCAGCATTTT.